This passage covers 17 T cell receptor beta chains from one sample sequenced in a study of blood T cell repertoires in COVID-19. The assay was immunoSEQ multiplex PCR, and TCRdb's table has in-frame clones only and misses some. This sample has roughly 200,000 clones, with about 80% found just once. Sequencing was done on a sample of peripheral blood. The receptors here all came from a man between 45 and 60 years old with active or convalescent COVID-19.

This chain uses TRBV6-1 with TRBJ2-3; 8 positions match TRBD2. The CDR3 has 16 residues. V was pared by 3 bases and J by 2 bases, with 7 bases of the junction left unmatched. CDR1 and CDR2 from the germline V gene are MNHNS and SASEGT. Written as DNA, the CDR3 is TGTGCCAGCAGTGATCGAGGGCGGGGGGCCACAGATACGCAGTATTTT. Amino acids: CASSDRGRGATDTQYF.

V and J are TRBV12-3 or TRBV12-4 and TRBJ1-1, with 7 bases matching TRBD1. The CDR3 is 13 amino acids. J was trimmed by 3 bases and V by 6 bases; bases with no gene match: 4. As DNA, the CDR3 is TGTGCCAGCAGAAAGGGACAGCACACTGAAGCTTTCTTT. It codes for CASRKGQHTEAFF.

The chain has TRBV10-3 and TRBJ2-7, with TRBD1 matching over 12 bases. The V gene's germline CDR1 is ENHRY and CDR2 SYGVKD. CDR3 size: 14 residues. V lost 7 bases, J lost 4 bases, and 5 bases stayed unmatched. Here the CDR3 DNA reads TGTGCCATCAAAGCGGGACAGGGGGCTTACGAGCAGTACTTC. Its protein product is CAIKAGQGAYEQYF.

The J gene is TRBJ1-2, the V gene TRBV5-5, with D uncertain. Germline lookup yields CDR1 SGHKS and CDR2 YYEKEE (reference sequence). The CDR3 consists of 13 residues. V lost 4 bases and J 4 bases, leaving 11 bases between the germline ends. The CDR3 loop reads CASSDPLSYGYTF. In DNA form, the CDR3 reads TGTGCCAGCAGCGATCCCCTCAGCTATGGCTACACCTTC. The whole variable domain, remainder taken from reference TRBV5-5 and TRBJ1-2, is DAGVTQSPTHLIKTRGQQVTLRCSPISGHKSVSWYQQVLGQGPQFIFQYYEKEERGRGNFPDRFSARQFPNYSSELNVNALLLGDSALYLCASSDPLSYGYTFGSGTRLTVV.

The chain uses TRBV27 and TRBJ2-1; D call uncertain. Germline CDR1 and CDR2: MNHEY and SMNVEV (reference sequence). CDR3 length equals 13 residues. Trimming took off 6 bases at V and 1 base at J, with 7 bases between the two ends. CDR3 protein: CASRQSSYNEQFF. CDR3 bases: TGTGCCAGCAGACAGAGTTCCTACAATGAGCAGTTCTTC.

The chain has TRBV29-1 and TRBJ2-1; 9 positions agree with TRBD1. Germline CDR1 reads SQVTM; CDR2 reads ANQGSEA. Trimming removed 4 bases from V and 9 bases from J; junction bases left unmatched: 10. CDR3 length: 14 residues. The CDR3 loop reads CSVGGFGTGFEQFF. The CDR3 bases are TGCAGCGTTGGGGGGTTCGGGACAGGGTTTGAGCAGTTCTTC.

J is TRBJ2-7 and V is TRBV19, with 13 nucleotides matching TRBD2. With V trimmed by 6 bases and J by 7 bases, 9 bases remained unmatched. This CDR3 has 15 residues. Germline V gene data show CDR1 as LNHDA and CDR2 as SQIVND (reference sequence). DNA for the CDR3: TGTGCCAGTAGCCCGCCGGGACTAGCGGGGAAGGAGCAGTACTTC. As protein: CASSPPGLAGKEQYF.

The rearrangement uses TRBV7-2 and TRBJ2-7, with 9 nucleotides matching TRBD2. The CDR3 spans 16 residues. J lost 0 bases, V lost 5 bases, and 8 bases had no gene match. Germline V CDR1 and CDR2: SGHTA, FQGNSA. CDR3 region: CASSAEWGLASYEQYF. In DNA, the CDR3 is TGTGCCAGCAGCGCCGAGTGGGGACTAGCCTCCTACGAGCAGTACTTC.

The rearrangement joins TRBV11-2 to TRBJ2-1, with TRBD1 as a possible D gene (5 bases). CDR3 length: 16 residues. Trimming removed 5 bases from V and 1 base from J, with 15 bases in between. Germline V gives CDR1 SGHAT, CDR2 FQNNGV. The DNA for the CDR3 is TGTGCCAGCAGCCCGCCTGGCAGGGTTTCCTACAATGAGCAGTTCTTC. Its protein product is CASSPPGRVSYNEQFF.

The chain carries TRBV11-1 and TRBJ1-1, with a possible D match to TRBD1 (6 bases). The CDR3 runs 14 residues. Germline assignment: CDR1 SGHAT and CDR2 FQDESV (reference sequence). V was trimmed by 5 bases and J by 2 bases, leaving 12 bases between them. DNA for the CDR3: TGTGCCAGCAGCCCCGGACAGCTTAACACTGAAGCTTTCTTT. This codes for CASSPGQLNTEAFF.

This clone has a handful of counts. In DNA form, the CDR3 reads TGTGCCAGCAGCCAAGATCGTAGCGGGGGTTACAATGAGCAGTTCTTC. Its translation is CASSQDRSGGYNEQFF. This chain uses TRBV3-1 (or the pseudogene TRBV3-2) with TRBJ2-1, with 9 positions matching TRBD2. Germline V gives CDR1 LGHDT, CDR2 YNNKEL (reference sequence). The J segment lost 4 bases and the V segment lost 0 bases, leaving 4 bases of the junction unmatched. This CDR3 is built from 16 residues.

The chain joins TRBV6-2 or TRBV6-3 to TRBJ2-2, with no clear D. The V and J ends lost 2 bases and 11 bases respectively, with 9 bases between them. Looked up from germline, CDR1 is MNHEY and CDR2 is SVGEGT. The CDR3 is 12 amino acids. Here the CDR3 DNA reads TGTGCCAGCAGTTACAGTACGGGTGAGCTGTTTTTT. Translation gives CASSYSTGELFF.

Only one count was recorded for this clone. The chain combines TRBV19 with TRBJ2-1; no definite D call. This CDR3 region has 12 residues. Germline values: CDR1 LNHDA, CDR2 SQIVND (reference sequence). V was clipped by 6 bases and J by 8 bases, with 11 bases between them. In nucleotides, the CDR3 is TGTGCCAGTAGGACGGGTCAGCATGAGCAGTTCTTC. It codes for CASRTGQHEQFF.

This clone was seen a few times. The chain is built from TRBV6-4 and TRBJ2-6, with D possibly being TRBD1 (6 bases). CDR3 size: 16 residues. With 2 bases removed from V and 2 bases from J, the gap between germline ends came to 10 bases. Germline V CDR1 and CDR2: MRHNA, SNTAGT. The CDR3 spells CASSDGGAAGANVLTF. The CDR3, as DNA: TGTGCCAGCAGTGACGGGGGCGCAGCTGGGGCCAACGTCCTGACTTTC.

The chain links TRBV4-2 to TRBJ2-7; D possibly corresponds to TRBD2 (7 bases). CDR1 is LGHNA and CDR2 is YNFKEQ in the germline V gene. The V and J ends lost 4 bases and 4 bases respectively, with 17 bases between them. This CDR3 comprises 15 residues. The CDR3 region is CASSPGLTGTYEQYF. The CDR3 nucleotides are TGTGCCAGCAGCCCGGGACTAACAGGGACGTACGAGCAGTACTTC.

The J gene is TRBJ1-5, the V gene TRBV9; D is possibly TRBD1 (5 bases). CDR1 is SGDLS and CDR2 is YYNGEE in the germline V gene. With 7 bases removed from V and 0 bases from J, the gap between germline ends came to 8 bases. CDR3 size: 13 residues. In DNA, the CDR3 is TGTGCCAGCGGGGCAGCTAGCAATCAGCCCCAGCATTTT. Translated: CASGAASNQPQHF.

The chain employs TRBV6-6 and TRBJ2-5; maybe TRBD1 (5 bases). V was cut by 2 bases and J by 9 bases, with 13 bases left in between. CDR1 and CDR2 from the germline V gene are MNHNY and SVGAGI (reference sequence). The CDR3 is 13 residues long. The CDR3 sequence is CASSYGAQAAQYF. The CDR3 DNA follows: TGTGCCAGCAGTTACGGGGCACAAGCAGCCCAGTACTTC.